This TCR beta chain emerged from a study of blood T cell repertoires in COVID-19. As for the study in general: Both acute and convalescent COVID-19 samples were obtained from the United States, Italy and Spain. T cells, B-cell-depleted T cells, or PBMCs provided the cDNA or gDNA that served as material.

Methods used by the authors: It was from reference gene primer amplification that nucleated cell counts were estimated. Clones were read by immunoSEQ multiplex PCR, and TCRdb kept only the in-frame ones, dropping some. V, J and clone size are taken as reported in that table, and D and trimming were inferred from the DNA itself. Altogether some 200,000 clones are present, around 80% being singletons, with the ten largest covering approximately 5.1%. This CDR3 comprises 13 residues. V was shortened by 5 bases and J by 6 bases, with 14 bases between the two germline ends. The sequencing input was peripheral blood. This TCR was recovered from a woman aged 60-75 years who had recovered from COVID-19. The genes are TRBV12-3 or TRBV12-4 and TRBJ2-7; possible D gene TRBD1, 6 bases. CDR3 in amino acids: CASSTRGGAEQYF. The CDR3 DNA reads TGTGCCAGCAGTACCAGGGGTGGCGCCGAGCAGTACTTC.